These 30 T cell receptor beta chains originate from one sample sequenced in a study of T cells in localized non-small cell lung cancer (TCRdb year 2020). The library was produced with the immunoSEQ multiplex PCR assay. As stored in TCRdb, this immuneACCESS dataset retains in-frame rearrangements with V and J assigned. A fraction of the clones does not appear; measured against another copy, unresolved V genes explain less than half of the discrepancy, and the remainder lacks a known reason. In this sample the table shows about 79,000 clones, 84% of which occur a single time. The leading ten clones occupy 13% of the sample. The sequencing used peripheral blood, collected before any cancer treatment. All receptors come from a female donor of 60 years or more with stage I lung adenocarcinoma.

The chain has TRBV19 and TRBJ1-6; the D is unclear. Germline CDR1 is LNHDA and CDR2 is SQIVND (reference sequence). V was clipped by 9 bases and J by 2 bases, with 8 bases between them. CDR3 length equals 13 residues. CDR3 in DNA: TGTGCCAGCCGGAGGACCTATAATTCACCCCTCCACTTT. This sequence encodes CASRRTYNSPLHF.

This clone has only one observation. The gene calls are TRBV19 and TRBJ1-2; 12 nucleotides align to TRBD1. The CDR3 sequence is 16 residues long. The J segment lost 4 bases and the V segment lost 8 bases, leaving 11 bases of the junction unmatched. Looked up from germline, CDR1 is LNHDA and CDR2 is SQIVND (reference sequence). The CDR3 DNA sequence: TGTGCCAGTTCCGGGACAGGGGGCTCTTGGACCTATGGCTACACCTTC. Translation gives CASSGTGGSWTYGYTF.

This rearrangement joins TRBV2 to TRBJ2-2; 10 bases are shared with TRBD2. The V gene end was trimmed by 10 bases and the J gene end by 2 bases; junction bases not matched to a gene: 4. The germline V gene has CDR1 SNHLY and CDR2 FYNNEI. The CDR3 has 14 amino acids. DNA of the CDR3: TGTGCCACCTTAGCGGGGGGAAACACCGGGGAGCTGTTTTTT. Protein: CATLAGGNTGELFF.

The chain couples TRBV11-3 to TRBJ2-5; D possibly matches TRBD1 or TRBD2 (5 bases each). CDR1 is SGHNT and CDR2 is YENEEA in the germline V gene. Deletions cut 3 bases from V and 5 bases from J, with 7 bases between. The CDR3 is 12 residues long. Here the CDR3 DNA reads TGTGCCAGCAGCTTGGGGGTGGAGACCCAGTACTTC. Its translation is CASSLGVETQYF.

This chain uses TRBV7-9 with TRBJ1-4; D is uncertain. Trimming shortened V by 3 bases and J by 7 bases, and 12 bases separated the two germline ends. Germline CDR1 reads SEHNR; CDR2 reads FQNEAQ (reference sequence). This CDR3 has 14 residues. CDR3 DNA sequence: TGTGCCAGCAGCTTGCGGGAGACCAGTGAAAAACTGTTTTTT. Amino acid sequence: CASSLRETSEKLFF.

The chain joins TRBV19 to TRBJ2-7; TRBD1 aligns across 10 bases. J lost 5 bases, V lost 10 bases, and 8 bases had no gene match. Germline V gives CDR1 LNHDA, CDR2 SQIVND (reference sequence). The CDR3 is made up of 13 amino acids. DNA for the CDR3: TGTGCCACCTCCGACAGGGGGCCCAACGAGCAGTACTTC. Amino acids: CATSDRGPNEQYF.

The chain carries TRBV5-6 and TRBJ2-4; 7 positions match TRBD1. Trimming at V came to 0 bases and at J to 8 bases, leaving 8 bases not matched to a gene. Germline V lookup: CDR1 SGHDT, CDR2 YYEEEE. The CDR3 is 15 amino acids. In DNA form, the CDR3 reads TGTGCCAGCAGCTTGGTGTCAGGGGGAGTTGACATTCAGTACTTC. Amino acids: CASSLVSGGVDIQYF.

The rearrangement joins TRBV7-8 to TRBJ2-7, with 9 bases aligning to TRBD2. Trimming cost V 5 bases and J 6 bases; bases outside gene matches: 8. This CDR3 has 14 residues. Germline lookup yields CDR1 SGHVS and CDR2 FQNEAQ. DNA of the CDR3: TGTGCCAGCAGCGGAAGACTAGCGGTGGGCGAGCAGTACTTC. Translating gives CASSGRLAVGEQYF.

The chain couples TRBV6-5 to TRBJ2-3; D ambiguous. Germline V gene data show CDR1 as MNHEY and CDR2 as SVGAGI. The CDR3 runs 13 residues. V shed 2 bases and J shed 0 bases, with 3 bases lying between them. The CDR3 spells CASSYGSTDTQYF. The CDR3 DNA sequence: TGTGCCAGCAGTTACGGCAGCACAGATACGCAGTATTTT.

The chain recombines TRBV4-1 with TRBJ1-2; D not certain. This CDR3 contains 13 residues. V lost 1 base and J lost 5, with 8 bases in between. Looked up from germline, CDR1 is MGHRA and CDR2 is YSYEKL. This CDR3 reads CASSQGAEYGYTF. As DNA, the CDR3 is TGCGCCAGCAGCCAAGGCGCCGAATATGGCTACACCTTC.

The chain recombines TRBV5-1 with TRBJ1-1; 7 bases agree with TRBD1. The CDR3 totals 15 residues. Germline V gene data show CDR1 as SGHRS and CDR2 as YFSETQ. J lost 0 bases, V lost 0 bases, and 2 bases had no gene match. The CDR3 region has the DNA TGCGCCAGCAGCTTGGCACAGGGGCTGAACACTGAAGCTTTCTTT. It yields the protein CASSLAQGLNTEAFF.

The rearrangement links TRBV12-5 to TRBJ2-7, with TRBD1 identical over 10 bases. The CDR3 loop spans 15 amino acids. V dropped 5 bases and J dropped 5; count of bases not matched to a gene: 9. Germline loops: CDR1 LGHNT, CDR2 FRNRAP. This CDR3 is CASGPGQGGRNEQYF. CDR3 DNA: TGTGCTAGTGGTCCAGGACAGGGGGGCAGGAACGAGCAGTACTTC.

The chain joins TRBV7-9 to TRBJ1-2; D uncertain. From germline, CDR1 is SEHNR and CDR2 FQNEAQ (reference sequence). Trimming took off 5 bases at V and 5 bases at J, with 15 bases between the two ends. This CDR3 has 14 amino acids. The CDR3 region is CASSPRRGSYGYTF. Written as DNA, the CDR3 is TGTGCCAGCAGCCCCCGCCGTGGGAGTTATGGCTACACCTTC.

The chain joins TRBV5-5 to TRBJ2-7; TRBD1 or TRBD2 may be the D gene (7 bases each). This CDR3 spans 17 amino acids. Germline CDR1 SGHKS, CDR2 YYEKEE (reference sequence). The V end was cut by 4 bases, the J end by 0 bases, with 20 bases between. The CDR3 sequence: CASSRKLAGDSSYEQYF. Here the CDR3 DNA reads TGTGCCAGCAGCCGAAAACTCGCGGGGGACAGCTCCTACGAGCAGTACTTC.

The chain carries TRBV14 and TRBJ1-1; D perhaps matches TRBD1 (6 bases). Per the germline V gene, CDR1 is SGHDN and CDR2 is FVKESK. The CDR3 is 15 residues long. V was clipped by 0 bases and J by 4 bases, with 12 bases between them. CDR3 amino acids: CASSQDITRGTEAFF. The CDR3 nucleotides read TGTGCCAGCAGCCAAGACATTACCAGGGGCACTGAAGCTTTCTTT.

This clone was observed a single time. This chain links TRBV30 with TRBJ1-5, with D tentatively TRBD1 (5 bases). Germline assignment: CDR1 GTSNPN and CDR2 SVGIG (reference sequence). CDR3 length: 14 amino acids. V shed 2 bases and J shed 5 bases, with 13 bases lying between them. The CDR3 sequence is CAWSPGQVDQPQHF. The DNA of the CDR3 is TGTGCCTGGAGTCCAGGGCAAGTCGATCAGCCCCAGCATTTT.

V usage is TRBV30 and J usage is TRBJ1-5, with unresolved D. Germline loops: CDR1 GTSNPN, CDR2 SVGIG (reference sequence). Trimming cost V 2 bases and J 7 bases, with 15 bases left between them. The CDR3 sequence is 14 residues long. The CDR3 DNA follows: TGTGCCTGGAGTCCCGGCCAGGTAAACCAGCCCCAGCATTTT. As protein: CAWSPGQVNQPQHF. Drawing the rest from reference TRBV30 and TRBJ1-5, the complete variable domain is SQTIHQWPATLVQPVGSPLSLECTVEGTSNPNLYWYRQAAGRGLQLLFYSVGIGQISSEVPQNLSASRPQDRQFILSSKKLLLSDSGFYLCAWSPGQVNQPQHFGDGTRLSIL.

The chain is built from TRBV19 and TRBJ1-1; 7 bases align to TRBD1. V dropped 6 bases and J dropped 2; count of bases not matched to a gene: 9. Germline V gene sequence: CDR1 LNHDA, CDR2 SQIVND (reference sequence). The CDR3 is made up of 15 amino acids. The CDR3 protein is CASRDPQGPNTEAFF. CDR3 in DNA: TGTGCCAGTAGGGATCCACAGGGGCCTAACACTGAAGCTTTCTTT.

Only one count was recorded for this clone. In nucleotides, the CDR3 is TGTGCCAGCAGCCGCCGCGACAGGGACCACAATGAGCAGTTCTTC. Amino acids: CASSRRDRDHNEQFF. V is TRBV11-3 and J is TRBJ2-1; 7 bases agree with TRBD1. CDR1 SGHNT and CDR2 YENEEA come from the germline V gene. Unmatched junction bases numbered 9, after V lost 5 bases and J lost 5 bases. There are 15 residues in the CDR3.

This rearrangement joins TRBV27 to TRBJ1-1; D remains ambiguous. Germline V gene sequence: CDR1 MNHEY, CDR2 SMNVEV (reference sequence). V shed 5 bases and J shed 0 bases, with 13 bases lying between them. The CDR3 covers 15 residues. The CDR3 region is CASSRNVRVNTEAFF. DNA for the CDR3: TGTGCCAGCAGTCGAAACGTAAGGGTGAACACTGAAGCTTTCTTT.

V and J are TRBV7-3 and TRBJ2-5, with 8 bases that match TRBD1. The CDR3 length is 15 residues. V dropped 2 bases and J dropped 5; count of bases not matched to a gene: 7. Germline CDR1 SGHTA, CDR2 FQGTGA. CDR3 nucleotide sequence: TGTGCCAGCAGCTTACTAGGGACAGGTGGGGAGACCCAGTACTTC. It encodes CASSLLGTGGETQYF.

The chain links TRBV5-1 to TRBJ2-5, with 10 nucleotides matching TRBD1. The V segment lost 0 bases and the J segment 4 bases; nucleotides outside the gene matches: 9. The CDR3 has 17 residues. The V gene's germline CDR1 is SGHRS and CDR2 YFSETQ. CDR3 sequence (DNA): TGCGCCAGCAGCTTGGCCCCGGGACAGGGGCAGGGAGAGACCCAGTACTTC. Its protein is CASSLAPGQGQGETQYF.

The chain recombines TRBV6-1 with TRBJ2-7; no reliable D call. This CDR3 contains 15 residues. Germline V lookup: CDR1 MNHNS, CDR2 SASEGT. V lost 1 base and J lost 0, with 10 bases in between. CDR3 nucleotide sequence: TGTGCCAGCAGTGAAGGCGACGGATTCTCCTACGAGCAGTACTTC. Its translation: CASSEGDGFSYEQYF.

V gene TRBV30 combines with J gene TRBJ2-7; D gene ambiguous. V lost 2 bases and J 2 bases, leaving 16 bases between the germline ends. In germline, CDR1 is GTSNPN, CDR2 SVGIG (reference sequence). The CDR3 totals 15 residues. The CDR3 bases are TGTGCCTGGAGTCTGTCCTCTCCCGGAGCCTACGAGCAGTACTTC. Amino acids: CAWSLSSPGAYEQYF.

This chain joins TRBV4-1 and TRBJ2-1; TRBD2 aligns across 8 bases. Looked up from germline, CDR1 is MGHRA and CDR2 is YSYEKL. J gave up 9 bases and V 0 bases, and 7 bases lay outside the gene matches. The CDR3 sequence is 15 residues long. The CDR3 nucleotides are TGCGCCAGCAGCCAAGAATGGACTAGCAGGGGTGAGCAGTTCTTC. It codes for CASSQEWTSRGEQFF.

The chain combines TRBV6-1 with TRBJ1-3; the match to TRBD1 covers 8 bases. Per the germline V gene, CDR1 is MNHNS and CDR2 is SASEGT. V was clipped by 4 bases and J by 4 bases; unmatched bases: 12. This CDR3 is 17 amino acids long. The DNA of the CDR3 is TGTGCCAGCAGTGTAACCTACAGGGGGGCGTCCGGAAACACCATATATTTT. Its translation is CASSVTYRGASGNTIYF.

V gene TRBV5-6 combines with J gene TRBJ1-2; D perhaps matches TRBD1 (5 bases). Trimming removed 4 bases at V and 0 bases at J, with 10 bases between. CDR1 is SGHDT and CDR2 is YYEEEE in the germline V gene. CDR3 length equals 14 residues. CDR3 loop: CASSQRTTNYGYTF. For the CDR3, the DNA is TGTGCCAGCAGCCAAAGGACAACTAACTATGGCTACACCTTC.

The chain uses TRBV2 and TRBJ1-3; tentative D call: TRBD1 (6 bases). CDR1 is SNHLY and CDR2 is FYNNEI in the germline V gene. Trimming took 5 bases from V and 4 from J, leaving 24 bases between them. The CDR3 has 18 residues. The CDR3 reads CASSRETGSAVGGNTIYF. In nucleotides, the CDR3 is TGTGCCAGCAGTCGTGAGACAGGTTCGGCGGTGGGGGGAAACACCATATATTTT.

The chain uses TRBV6-1 and TRBJ1-2, with 7 bases fitting TRBD1. Germline CDR1 is MNHNS and CDR2 is SASEGT. V gave up 7 bases and J gave up 4 bases; unmatched junction bases: 3. The CDR3 runs to 12 residues. The CDR3 region is CASKGTVYGYTF. The CDR3 coding sequence is TGTGCCAGCAAGGGGACAGTCTATGGCTACACCTTC.

The rearrangement uses TRBV18 and TRBJ2-7, with D tentatively TRBD2 (5 bases). CDR1 and CDR2 from the germline V gene are KGHSH and LQKENI. Trimming removed 6 bases from V and 2 bases from J, with 14 bases in between. The CDR3 has 14 amino acids. The CDR3 loop reads CASSTSNGAYEQYF. CDR3 coding DNA: TGTGCCAGCTCCACAAGCAACGGGGCCTACGAGCAGTACTTC.